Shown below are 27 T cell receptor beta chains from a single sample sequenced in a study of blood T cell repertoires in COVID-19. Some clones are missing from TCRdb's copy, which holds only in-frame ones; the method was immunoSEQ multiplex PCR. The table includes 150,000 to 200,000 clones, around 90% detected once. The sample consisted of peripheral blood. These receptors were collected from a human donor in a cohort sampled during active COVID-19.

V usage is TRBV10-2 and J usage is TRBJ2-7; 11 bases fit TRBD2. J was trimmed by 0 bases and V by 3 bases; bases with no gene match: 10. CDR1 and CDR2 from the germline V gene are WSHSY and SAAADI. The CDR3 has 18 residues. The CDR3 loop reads CASSDLAGGPKSSYEQYF. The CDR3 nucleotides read TGCGCCAGCAGTGATCTAGCGGGAGGACCGAAAAGCTCCTACGAGCAGTACTTC.

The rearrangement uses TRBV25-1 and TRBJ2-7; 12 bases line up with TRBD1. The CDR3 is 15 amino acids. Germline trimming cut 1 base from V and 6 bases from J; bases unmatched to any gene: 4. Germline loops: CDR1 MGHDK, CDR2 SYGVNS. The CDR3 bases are TGTGCCAGCAGTGAATCTGGGACAGGGGGCATCGAGCAGTACTTC. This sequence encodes CASSESGTGGIEQYF.

The CDR3 DNA reads as TGTGCCAGCAGTTTAGTGCCCGGGGTCTATGGCTACACCTTC. Protein product: CASSLVPGVYGYTF. The chain has TRBV27 and TRBJ1-2; D is unresolved. The ends were cut back, 2 bases at V and 4 bases at J, with 11 bases in the middle. The CDR3 extends over 14 amino acids. Germline V CDR1 and CDR2: MNHEY, SMNVEV (reference sequence).

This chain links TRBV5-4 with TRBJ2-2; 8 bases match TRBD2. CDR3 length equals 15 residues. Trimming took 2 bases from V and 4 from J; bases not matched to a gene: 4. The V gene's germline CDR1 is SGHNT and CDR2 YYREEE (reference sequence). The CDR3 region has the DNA TGTGCCAGCAGCTTAGCGGGGGCCCTCACCGGGGAGCTGTTTTTT. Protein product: CASSLAGALTGELFF. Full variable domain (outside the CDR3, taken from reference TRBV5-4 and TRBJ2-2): ETGVTQSPTHLIKTRGQQVTLRCSSQSGHNTVSWYQQALGQGPQFIFQYYREEENGRGNFPPRFSGLQFPNYSSELNVNALELDDSALYLCASSLAGALTGELFFGEGSRLTVL.

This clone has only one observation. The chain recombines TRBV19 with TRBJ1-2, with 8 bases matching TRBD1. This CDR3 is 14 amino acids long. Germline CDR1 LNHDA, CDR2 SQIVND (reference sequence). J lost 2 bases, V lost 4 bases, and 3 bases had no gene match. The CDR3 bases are TGTGCCAGTAGTACGACAGGGGTCAACTATGGCTACACCTTC. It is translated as CASSTTGVNYGYTF.

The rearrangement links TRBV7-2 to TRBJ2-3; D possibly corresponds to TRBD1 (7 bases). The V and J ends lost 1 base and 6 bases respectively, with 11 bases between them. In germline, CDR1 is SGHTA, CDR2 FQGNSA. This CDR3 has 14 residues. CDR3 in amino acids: CASSLVGGGDTQYF. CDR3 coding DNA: TGTGCCAGCAGCTTAGTCGGAGGGGGCGATACGCAGTATTTT.

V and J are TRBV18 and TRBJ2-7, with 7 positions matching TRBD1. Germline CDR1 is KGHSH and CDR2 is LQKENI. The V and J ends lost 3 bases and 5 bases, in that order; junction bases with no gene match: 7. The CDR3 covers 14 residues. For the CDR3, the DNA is TGTGCCAGCTCACCGACAGGGCCAAGAGACGAGCAGTACTTC. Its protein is CASSPTGPRDEQYF.

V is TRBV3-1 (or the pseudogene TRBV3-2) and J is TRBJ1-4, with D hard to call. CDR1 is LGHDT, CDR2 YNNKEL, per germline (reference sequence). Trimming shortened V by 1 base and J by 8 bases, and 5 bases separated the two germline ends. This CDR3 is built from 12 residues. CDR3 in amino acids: CASSQGPEKLFF. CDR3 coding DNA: TGTGCCAGCAGCCAAGGGCCCGAAAAACTGTTTTTT.

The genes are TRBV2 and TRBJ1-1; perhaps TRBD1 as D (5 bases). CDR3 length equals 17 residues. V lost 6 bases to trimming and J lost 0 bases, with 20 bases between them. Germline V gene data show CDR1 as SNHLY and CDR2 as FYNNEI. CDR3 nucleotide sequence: TGTGCCAGCAGAGGCTTTCCCCGGACAAGTCTGAACACTGAAGCTTTCTTT. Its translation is CASRGFPRTSLNTEAFF.

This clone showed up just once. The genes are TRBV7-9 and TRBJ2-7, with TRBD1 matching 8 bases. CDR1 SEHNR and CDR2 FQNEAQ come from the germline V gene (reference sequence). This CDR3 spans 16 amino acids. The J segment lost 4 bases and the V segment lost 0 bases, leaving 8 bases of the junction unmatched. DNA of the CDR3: TGTGCCAGCAGCTTAGCGGTGGCAGGGGGCAGGTACGAGCAGTACTTC. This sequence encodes CASSLAVAGGRYEQYF.

CDR3: CASSVGGTGGYGYTF. The CDR3 nucleotides are TGTGCCAGCAGTGTCGGAGGGACAGGGGGGTATGGCTACACCTTC. The V gene is TRBV2, the J gene TRBJ1-2; 11 positions match TRBD1. The germline V gene encodes CDR1 SNHLY and CDR2 FYNNEI. Trimming removed 4 bases from V and 5 bases from J; junction bases left unmatched: 6. The CDR3 is made up of 15 amino acids.

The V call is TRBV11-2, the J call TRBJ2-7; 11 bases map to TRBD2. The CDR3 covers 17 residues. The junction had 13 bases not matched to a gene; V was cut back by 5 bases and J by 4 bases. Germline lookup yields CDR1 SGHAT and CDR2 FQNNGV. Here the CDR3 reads CASSPHDLAGGQYEQYF. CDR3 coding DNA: TGTGCCAGCAGCCCGCACGACCTAGCGGGAGGACAGTACGAGCAGTACTTC. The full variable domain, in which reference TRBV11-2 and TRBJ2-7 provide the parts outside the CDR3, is EAGVAQSPRYKIIEKRQSVAFWCNPISGHATLYWYQQILGQGPKLLIQFQNNGVVDDSQLPKDRFSAERLKGVDSTLKIQPAKLEDSAVYLCASSPHDLAGGQYEQYFGPGTRLTVT.

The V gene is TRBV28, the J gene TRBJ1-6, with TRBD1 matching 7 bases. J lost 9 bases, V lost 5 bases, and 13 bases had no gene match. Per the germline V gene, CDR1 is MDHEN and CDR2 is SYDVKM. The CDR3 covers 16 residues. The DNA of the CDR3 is TGTGCCAGCAGTGAATCCAGACAGGGAATGTTTTCACCCCTCCACTTT. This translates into CASSESRQGMFSPLHF.

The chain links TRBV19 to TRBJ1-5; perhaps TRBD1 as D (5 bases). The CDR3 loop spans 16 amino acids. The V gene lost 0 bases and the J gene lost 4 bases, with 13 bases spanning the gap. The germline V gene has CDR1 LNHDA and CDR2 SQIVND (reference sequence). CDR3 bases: TGTGCCAGTAGTATAGATCGGGGAGGGACTAATCAGCCCCAGCATTTT. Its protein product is CASSIDRGGTNQPQHF.

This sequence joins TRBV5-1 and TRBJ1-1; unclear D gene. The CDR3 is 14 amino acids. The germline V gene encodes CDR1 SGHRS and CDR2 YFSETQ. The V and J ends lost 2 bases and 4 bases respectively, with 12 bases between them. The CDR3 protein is CASSFSGWGTEAFF. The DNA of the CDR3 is TGCGCCAGCAGCTTTTCGGGGTGGGGCACTGAAGCTTTCTTT.

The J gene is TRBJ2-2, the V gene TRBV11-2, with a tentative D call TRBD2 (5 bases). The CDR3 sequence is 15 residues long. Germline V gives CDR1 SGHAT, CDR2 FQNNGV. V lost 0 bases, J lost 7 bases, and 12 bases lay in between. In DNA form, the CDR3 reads TGTGCCAGCAGCTTAGATAGCAAAGGGAGCGGGGAGCTGTTTTTT. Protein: CASSLDSKGSGELFF.

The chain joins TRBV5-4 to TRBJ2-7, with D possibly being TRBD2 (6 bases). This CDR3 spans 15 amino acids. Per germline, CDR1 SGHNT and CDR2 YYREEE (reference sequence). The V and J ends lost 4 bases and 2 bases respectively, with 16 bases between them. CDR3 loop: CASSTGTPGAYEQYF. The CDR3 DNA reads TGTGCCAGCAGCACCGGGACCCCGGGGGCCTACGAGCAGTACTTC.

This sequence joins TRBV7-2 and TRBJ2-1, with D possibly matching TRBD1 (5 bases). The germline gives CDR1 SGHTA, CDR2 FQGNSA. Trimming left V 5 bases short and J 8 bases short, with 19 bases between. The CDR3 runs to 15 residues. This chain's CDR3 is CASSSAWGAIYEQFF. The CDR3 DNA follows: TGTGCCAGCAGCAGCGCATGGGGCGCGATCTATGAGCAGTTCTTC.

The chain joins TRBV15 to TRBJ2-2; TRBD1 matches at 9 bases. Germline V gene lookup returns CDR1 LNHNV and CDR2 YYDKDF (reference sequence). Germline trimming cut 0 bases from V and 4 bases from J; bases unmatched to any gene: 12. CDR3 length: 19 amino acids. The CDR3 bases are TGTGCCACCAGCAGAGATCGAGGTTGGGACAGGGCTATCACCGGGGAGCTGTTTTTT. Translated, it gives CATSRDRGWDRAITGELFF.

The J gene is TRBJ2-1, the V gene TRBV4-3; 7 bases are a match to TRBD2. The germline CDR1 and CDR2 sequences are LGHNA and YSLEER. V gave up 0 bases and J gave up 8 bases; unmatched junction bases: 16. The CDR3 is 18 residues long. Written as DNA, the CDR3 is TGCGCCAGCAGCCAAGATCACCTTGGCGGGAGTCTTGGCGATGAGCAGTTCTTC. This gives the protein CASSQDHLGGSLGDEQFF.

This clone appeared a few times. DNA of the CDR3: TGTGCCAGCAGTTTATCGAGAGGCGCACAAGCCTACGAGCAGTACTTC. Translation: CASSLSRGAQAYEQYF. This chain uses TRBV27 with TRBJ2-7; D is unresolved. In germline, CDR1 is MNHEY, CDR2 SMNVEV (reference sequence). Trimming pared 0 bases from V and 2 bases from J, leaving 14 bases between. This CDR3 has 16 residues.

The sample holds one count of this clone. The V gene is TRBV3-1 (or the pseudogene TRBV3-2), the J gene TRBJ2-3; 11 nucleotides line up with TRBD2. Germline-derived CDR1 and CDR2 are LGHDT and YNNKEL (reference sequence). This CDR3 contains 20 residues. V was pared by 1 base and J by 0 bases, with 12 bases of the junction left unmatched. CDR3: CASSQVLSSGGETSTDTQYF. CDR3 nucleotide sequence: TGTGCCAGCAGCCAAGTTTTGAGTAGCGGGGGGGAAACGAGCACAGATACGCAGTATTTT.

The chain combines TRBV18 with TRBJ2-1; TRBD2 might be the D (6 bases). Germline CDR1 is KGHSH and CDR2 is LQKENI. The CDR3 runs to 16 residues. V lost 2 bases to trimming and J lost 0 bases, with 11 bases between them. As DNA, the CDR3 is TGTGCCAGCTCACCATTAAGCGGGCTCTCCTACAATGAGCAGTTCTTC. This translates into CASSPLSGLSYNEQFF.

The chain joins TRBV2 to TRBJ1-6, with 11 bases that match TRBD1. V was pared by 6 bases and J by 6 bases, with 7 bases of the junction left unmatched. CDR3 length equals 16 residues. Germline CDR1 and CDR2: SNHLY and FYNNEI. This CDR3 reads CASRRGQGARNSPLHF. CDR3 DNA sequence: TGTGCCAGCAGGAGAGGACAGGGGGCGCGTAATTCACCCCTCCACTTT.

The CDR3 nucleotides read TGTGCCAGCAGCCGTGGGACAGGGGGCCGGCAGTACTTC. Translating gives CASSRGTGGRQYF. This sequence joins TRBV6-5 and TRBJ2-7; 12 bases map to TRBD1. Unmatched junction bases numbered 6, after V lost 6 bases and J lost 9 bases. Per germline, CDR1 MNHEY and CDR2 SVGAGI. This CDR3 has 13 amino acids.

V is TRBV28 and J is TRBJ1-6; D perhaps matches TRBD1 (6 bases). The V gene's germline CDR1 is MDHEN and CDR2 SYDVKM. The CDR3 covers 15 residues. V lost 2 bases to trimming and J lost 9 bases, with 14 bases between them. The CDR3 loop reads CASSLPNRVGSPLHF. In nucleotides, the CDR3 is TGTGCCAGCAGTTTACCCAACAGGGTCGGTTCACCCCTCCACTTT.

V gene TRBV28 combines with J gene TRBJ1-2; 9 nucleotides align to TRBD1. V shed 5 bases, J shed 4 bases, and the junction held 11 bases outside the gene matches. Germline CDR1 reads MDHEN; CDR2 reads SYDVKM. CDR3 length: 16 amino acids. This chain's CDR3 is CASSLTLQGAPYGYTF. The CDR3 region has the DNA TGTGCCAGCAGTCTTACCCTACAGGGGGCCCCCTATGGCTACACCTTC.